The sequence of this T cell receptor beta chain was determined in a study of tumor and adjacent non-tumor tissue in lung cancer. Study-level information: Patients were aged roughly 31 to 76, 10 men and about 5 women, stage I to III.

Three rounds of nested PCR, following a modified ARM-PCR protocol, produced the TCRbeta library. TCRdb re-called the multiplex PCR reads through MiXCR, storing one row per CDR3 protein. This table holds more than 120,000 distinct CDR3 sequences, around 65% found once. A remark on this clonotype: Sequence at one end of the junction differs from germline and may be a read error.

This sample's RNA came from whole unsorted tissue. CDR3 length: 15 amino acids. The receptor was derived from a man in his sixties with small cell lung cancer. The chain employs TRBV12-3 or TRBV12-4 and TRBJ1-2, with 8 bases matching TRBD1. Sample: lung tumor tissue. The CDR3 protein is CTSSLGGQGAYGYTF. Written as DNA, the CDR3 is TGTACCAGCAGTTTAGGGGGGCAGGGGGCATATGGCTACACCTTC.